Listed below are T cell receptor beta chains from one sample, sequenced in a study of shared clonotypes between healthy human individuals. Profiling relied on immunoSEQ multiplex PCR, and the TCRdb table lists in-frame clones only, not all of them. The table lists 1,500,000 or so clones, around 97% of them singletons. What was sequenced was naive CD4+ T cells sorted from blood. These receptors all come from a man in his thirties or forties in good health. CDR3s include the opening cysteine and the closing phenylalanine or tryptophan. The order of the fields is J gene, V gene, D gene, clone size, CDR3 DNA, CDR3 protein. A D gene is named only where the DNA matches it firmly. Size is omitted from some rows. Given values are once, few, many or a class for expanded clones.

>TRBJ2-2|TRBV2|-|-
TGTGCCAGCAGTGTAAGCAGGAACACCGGGGAGCTGTTTTTT
CASSVSRNTGELFF
>TRBJ2-7|TRBV7-9|-|once
TGTGCCAGCAGCTTAGTTGCTGGGATCTCCTACGAGCAGTACTTC
CASSLVAGISYEQYF
>TRBJ1-5|TRBV28|TRBD1|-
TGTGCCAGCAGTCAAGTAGGGACAGAATTTGTGGTGAATCAGCCCCAGCATTTT
CASSQVGTEFVVNQPQHF
>TRBJ2-7|TRBV5-4|-|-
TGTGCCACCCATACCAGGGTGGCCCCGTACGAGCAGTACTTC
CATHTRVAPYEQYF
>TRBJ2-7|TRBV6-5|TRBD1|-
TGTGCCAGCAGTCCGGGACAGGGAGGCGAGCAGTACTTC
CASSPGQGGEQYF
>TRBJ2-3|TRBV19|TRBD2|-
TGTGCCACCTCAAAGTCCCGACTAGCGGGACGCACAGATACGCAGTATTTT
CATSKSRLAGRTDTQYF
>TRBJ1-2|TRBV6-1|-|-
TGTGCCAGCGCGTCAGGGGCCGCCTATGGCTACACCTTC
CASASGAAYGYTF
>TRBJ2-7|TRBV6-1|-|-
TGTGCCAGTATGGACAGAAACTACGAGCAGTACTTC
CASMDRNYEQYF
>TRBJ2-1|TRBV7-9|-|-
TGTGCCAGCAGCACCAGGGGCTCCTACAATGAGCAGTTCTTC
CASSTRGSYNEQFF
>TRBJ2-5|TRBV19|-|once
TGTGCCAGTAGTATATTTGCGACAGGTCAAGAGACCCAGTACTTC
CASSIFATGQETQYF
>TRBJ2-7|TRBV28|TRBD2|-
TGTGCCAGCGGGACTAGGGGGGACGAGCAGTACTTC
CASGTRGDEQYF
>TRBJ1-2|TRBV4-1|-|-
TGCGCCAGCAGCCATCACAGTAGCGGCTACACCTTC
CASSHHSSGYTF
>TRBJ1-1|TRBV9|-|-
TGTGCCAGCAGCCCGCAGTACGGGGGGCTGAACACTGAAGCTTTCTTT
CASSPQYGGLNTEAFF
>TRBJ1-1|TRBV30|-|-
TGTGCCTGGTCCCGACATTCGGCTTTCTTT
CAWSRHSAFF
>TRBJ2-1|TRBV28|-|-
TGTGCCAGCGGGCTAGCAGCTTACAATGAGCAGTTCTTC
CASGLAAYNEQFF
>TRBJ1-1|TRBV6-5|-|-
TGTGCCAGCAGTTACTCGACAGCCGGGGGCACTGAAGCTTTCTTT
CASSYSTAGGTEAFF
>TRBJ1-2|TRBV9|-|few
TGTGCCAGCAGCGTACGTGATGCAGCGGGTGGCTACACCTTC
CASSVRDAAGGYTF
>TRBJ2-3|TRBV6-1|-|-
TGTGCCAGCAGTAATAGACCTATTATTGATACGCAGTATTTT
CASSNRPIIDTQYF
>TRBJ2-7|TRBV5-4|TRBD2|-
TGTGCCAGCAGCCTCAACAGCGGGAGTTCCTACGAGCAGTACTTC
CASSLNSGSSYEQYF
>TRBJ1-5|TRBV4-1|-|-
TGCGCCAGCAGCCAAGCGGGAGGGCTTAGCAATCAGCCCCAGCATTTT
CASSQAGGLSNQPQHF
>TRBJ2-3|TRBV14|-|-
TGTGCCAGCAGCACGGCTAGCTTTTCAGATACGCAGTATTTT
CASSTASFSDTQYF
>TRBJ1-1|TRBV2|-|-
TGTGCCAGCAAGAGTTGGCAGACGAACACTGAAGCTTTCTTT
CASKSWQTNTEAFF
>TRBJ2-7|TRBV5-1|-|-
TGCGCCAGCAGCTTGGTAGTGGGGGATGCTGGAAAGGAGCAGTACTTC
CASSLVVGDAGKEQYF
>TRBJ2-7|TRBV28|-|-
TGTGCCAGCAGTCCCGCGATCTACGAGCAGTACTTC
CASSPAIYEQYF
>TRBJ1-1|TRBV7-9|-|-
TGTGCCAGCAGCGTCGAGGGTACTGAAGCTTTCTTT
CASSVEGTEAFF
>TRBJ2-1|TRBV20-1|-|-
TGCAGTGCTAGAGCCCGGGAACAGGGGTTCTTC
CSARAREQGFF
>TRBJ2-1|TRBV2|TRBD1|-
TGTGCCAGCACCTGGACAGGGGGGAATGAGCAGTTCTTC
CASTWTGGNEQFF
>TRBJ2-5|TRBV18|TRBD1|few
TGTGCCAGCTCACCAGACAGGGCCCAAGAGACCCAGTACTTC
CASSPDRAQETQYF
>TRBJ2-6|TRBV5-1|TRBD1|-
TGCGCCAGCCTCCCAGGGGGCTCTGGGGCCAACGTCCTGACTTTC
CASLPGGSGANVLTF
>TRBJ2-1|TRBV9|-|-
TGTGCCAGCAGCGTAGAACGGGGCTCCTACAATGAGCAGTTCTTC
CASSVERGSYNEQFF
>TRBJ2-1|TRBV9|TRBD2|-
TGTGCCAGCAGCGTAAGTGATAGCGGGAGGTCTCGGTTACGGGGTGAGCAGTTCTTC
CASSVSDSGRSRLRGEQFF
>TRBJ2-2|TRBV15|-|-
TGTGCCACCAGCAGAGATCTATCCGGGGTTGGGGAGCTGTTTTTT
CATSRDLSGVGELFF
>TRBJ2-7|TRBV5-4|TRBD1|few
TGTGCCAGCAGTCGCCGGGACAGGGGATCCTACGAGCAGTACTTC
CASSRRDRGSYEQYF
>TRBJ2-3|TRBV29-1|-|once
TGCAGCGTGCCTCCTCAGGGCGGGGACACAGATACGCAGTATTTT
CSVPPQGGDTDTQYF
>TRBJ2-7|TRBV6-1|TRBD1|-
TGTGCCAGCAGTGGAAGTCCGGGACAGGGGAAGTACGAGCAGTACTTC
CASSGSPGQGKYEQYF
>TRBJ2-1|TRBV13|TRBD2|-
TGTGCCAGCAGCTCGACTAGCGGGAGTGGGTTCGATGAGCAGTTCTTC
CASSSTSGSGFDEQFF
>TRBJ2-7|TRBV2|-|-
TGTGCCAGCAGTGTAGGTGAAGGATCCTACGAGCAGTACTTC
CASSVGEGSYEQYF
>TRBJ1-1|TRBV18|-|-
TGTGCCAGCTCACCCCAGATTGGGAACACTGAAGCTTTCTTT
CASSPQIGNTEAFF
>TRBJ2-6|TRBV28|-|-
TGTGCCAGCGAGCCCACAAGCACTGGGGCCAACGTCCTGACTTTC
CASEPTSTGANVLTF
>TRBJ2-7|TRBV28|TRBD2|-
TGTGCCAGCAGTTTACTGCAGGCTAGCGGGATCTACGAGCAGTACTTC
CASSLLQASGIYEQYF
>TRBJ2-1|TRBV11-2|-|-
TGTGCCAGCAGCTTAGGGGAGCGGTCCTACAATGAGCAGTTCTTC
CASSLGERSYNEQFF
>TRBJ2-4|TRBV18|-|-
TGTGCCAGCTCACCACTAGGAACAGGGTCCAAAAACATTCAGTACTTC
CASSPLGTGSKNIQYF
>TRBJ2-1|TRBV5-4|TRBD1|-
TGTGCCAGCAGCTTGGACAGGGGGTTCTACAATGAGCAGTTCTTC
CASSLDRGFYNEQFF
>TRBJ1-1|TRBV29-1|TRBD1|-
TGCAGCGTTGCCCCCGGGACAGGGGGACGCACTGAAGCTTTCTTT
CSVAPGTGGRTEAFF
>TRBJ1-1|TRBV18|-|-
TGTGCCAGCTCACCCGTGACGACGGTGGACACTGAAGCTTTCTTT
CASSPVTTVDTEAFF
>TRBJ2-7|TRBV15|-|-
TGTGCCACCAGCAGAGATTTGGGTTACGAGCAGTACTTC
CATSRDLGYEQYF
>TRBJ2-2|TRBV27|-|-
TGTGCCAGCAGCTCAAACGACTGGACCGGGGAGCTGTTTTTT
CASSSNDWTGELFF
>TRBJ2-7|TRBV19|-|-
TGTGCCAGTAGTAGGGCAGTCGCCTACGAGCAGTACTTC
CASSRAVAYEQYF
>TRBJ2-2|TRBV6-1|-|-
TGTGCCAGCAGTGAATTCGGGGACGGGGAGCTGTTTTTT
CASSEFGDGELFF
>TRBJ2-2|TRBV5-1|-|-
TGCGCCAGCACCTCTAGAAGTCACGGGGAGCTGTTTTTT
CASTSRSHGELFF
>TRBJ2-7|TRBV15|TRBD1|-
TGTGCCACCAGCACTAACTTTGGGGACAGGGTCCCCCACGAGCAGTACTTC
CATSTNFGDRVPHEQYF